Detailed here is one T cell receptor (beta chain). Its target is unknown. This record comes from a study of molecular identifiers for immune sequencing clone quantification. Methods described previously were used for bulk TCR libraries, and listed TCR primers were applied. TCRdb independently ran MiXCR on the PCR reads; one entry per CDR3 protein. The repertoire consists of roughly 320,000 distinct CDR3 sequences, with under 25% occurring once and the leading ten covering around 0.76%. General study results and limits: Barcode sharing among identical TCR molecules could make large clones appear smaller.

The sample comprised naive CD8+ T cells from blood, with Jurkat cell RNA spiked in. Subset of the sample: FACS-sorted CD8+CD4-CCR7+CD45RA+ naive T cells. The clonotype comes from a human donor in good health. Some libraries in this study had Jurkat cell RNA spiked in.

This chain's CDR3 is CASSFGIGPDTQYF. The CDR3 DNA reads as TGTGCCAGCAGTTTCGGGATAGGCCCAGATACGCAGTATTTT. This chain links TRBV27 with TRBJ2-3; D may be TRBD2 (5 bases). V lost 3 bases to trimming and J lost 4 bases, with 11 bases between them. This CDR3 spans 14 amino acids. Germline V CDR1 and CDR2: MNHEY, SMNVEV (reference sequence).